Each of the 7 T cell receptor beta chains below was sequenced from the same sample in a study of response to subunit inactivated influenza vaccine. TCRdb passed the RT-PCR reads through MiXCR, listing each CDR3 protein once. The table records hundreds of thousands of distinct CDR3 sequences, approximately 15% of them present only once. The material sequenced was PBMCs from blood, taken 14 to 15 days before vaccination. The receptors stem from a man aged 45-65 years who received an inactivated influenza vaccine.

This clonotype was found a few times. The chain is built from TRBV7-9 and TRBJ1-1; D uncertain. CDR1 is SEHNR and CDR2 is FQNEAQ in the germline V gene (reference sequence). The CDR3 spans 14 residues. V dropped 2 bases and J dropped 5 bases, with 12 bases sitting between them. The DNA of the CDR3 is TGTGCCAGCAGCTTATCGGTCGGTAGAACTGAAGCTTTCTTT. Encoded protein: CASSLSVGRTEAFF.

This chain uses TRBV19 with TRBJ1-2; D not resolved. With 6 bases removed from V and 6 bases from J, the gap between germline ends came to 11 bases. The CDR3 is 12 amino acids. The germline V gene encodes CDR1 LNHDA and CDR2 SQIVND (reference sequence). CDR3 region: CASSPRRDGYTF. CDR3 DNA: TGTGCCAGTAGCCCTCGGAGAGATGGCTACACCTTC.

The chain couples TRBV5-8 to TRBJ1-2; D is perhaps TRBD1 (5 bases). The CDR3 extends over 14 amino acids. V dropped 5 bases and J dropped 8 bases, with 19 bases sitting between them. Per germline, CDR1 SGHTS and CDR2 YDEGEE. CDR3: CASSGGWGPSGYTF. CDR3 nucleotide sequence: TGTGCCAGCAGTGGGGGTTGGGGCCCCTCCGGCTACACCTTC.

The chain joins TRBV15 to TRBJ1-2; the D is unclear. The germline V and J ends were trimmed by 0 bases and 8 bases, with 13 bases remaining between them. CDR1 and CDR2 from the germline V gene are LNHNV and YYDKDF (reference sequence). The CDR3 spans 14 residues. For the CDR3, the DNA is TGTGCCACCAGCAGAGAACCCCTTGGCACCGGCTACACCTTC. It codes for CATSREPLGTGYTF.

This sequence joins TRBV11-1 and TRBJ2-1; D may be TRBD2 (6 bases). The CDR3 length is 18 residues. Germline V lookup: CDR1 SGHAT, CDR2 FQDESV (reference sequence). V was pared by 10 bases and J by 0 bases, with 25 bases between. DNA of the CDR3: TGTGCCATGGGCCCCGCGCTAGCGAGAGGTTACTCCTACAATGAGCAGTTCTTC. Its translation: CAMGPALARGYSYNEQFF.

V and J are TRBV27 and TRBJ2-7; tentatively, D is TRBD2 (6 bases). Germline V lookup: CDR1 MNHEY, CDR2 SMNVEV (reference sequence). This CDR3 is built from 15 residues. The ends were cut back, 6 bases at V and 6 bases at J, with 21 bases in the middle. The CDR3 DNA sequence: TGTGCCAGCAGCCTCGTGGGAGGAGTGGTTGGCGAGCAGTACTTC. Translated: CASSLVGGVVGEQYF.

This clonotype showed up just a few times. The chain is built from TRBV7-2 and TRBJ2-3; the D gene is possibly TRBD2 (7 bases). Trimming cost V 0 bases and J 3 bases, with 13 bases left between them. The germline V gene has CDR1 SGHTA and CDR2 FQGNSA. The CDR3 spans 16 residues. The CDR3 coding sequence is TGTGCCAGCAGCTTAGCTCGGGGGGCGCGGACAGATACGCAGTATTTT. Protein sequence: CASSLARGARTDTQYF.